The following is a TCR beta chain sequence with its context. Its specificity is unknown. V lost 4 bases, J lost 4 bases, and 5 bases stayed unmatched. CDR3 length: 14 residues. CDR1 SQVTM and CDR2 ANQGSEA come from the germline V gene. These data originate in a study of response to subunit inactivated influenza vaccine. The study's findings and limits: Each seasonal influenza vaccination recruits few new T cells, the authors suggested.

TCRdb processed the RT-PCR reads anew with MiXCR; each CDR3 protein has one entry. In the table there are under 850,000 distinct CDR3 sequences, about a fifth of which are singletons. The origin of this receptor is a man aged 45-65 years who received an inactivated influenza vaccine. This specimen consisted of PBMCs from blood, obtained about 5 days after vaccination. The chain recombines TRBV29-1 with TRBJ2-3; 10 nucleotides agree with TRBD2. The CDR3 DNA follows: TGCAGCGTTGCTAGCGGGGGTCTGGCAGATACGCAGTATTTT. Its translation is CSVASGGLADTQYF.